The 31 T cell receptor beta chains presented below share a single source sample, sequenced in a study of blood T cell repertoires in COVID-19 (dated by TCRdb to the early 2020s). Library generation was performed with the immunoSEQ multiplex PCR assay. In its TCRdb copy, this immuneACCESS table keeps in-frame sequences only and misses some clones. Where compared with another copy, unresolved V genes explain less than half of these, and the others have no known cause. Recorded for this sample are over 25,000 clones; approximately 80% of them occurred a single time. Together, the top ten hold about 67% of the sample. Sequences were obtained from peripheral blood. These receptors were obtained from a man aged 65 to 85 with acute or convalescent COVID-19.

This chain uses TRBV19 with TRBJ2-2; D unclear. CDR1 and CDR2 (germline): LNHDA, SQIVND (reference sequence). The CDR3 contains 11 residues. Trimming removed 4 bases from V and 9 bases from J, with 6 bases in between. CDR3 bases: TGTGCCAGTAGTAACTCCCGGGAGCTGTTTTTT. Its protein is CASSNSRELFF. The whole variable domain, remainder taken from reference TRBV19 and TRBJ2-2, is DGGITQSPKYLFRKEGQNVTLSCEQNLNHDAMYWYRQDPGQGLRLIYYSQIVNDFQKGDIAEGYSVSREKKESFPLTVTSAQKNPTAFYLCASSNSRELFFGEGSRLTVL.

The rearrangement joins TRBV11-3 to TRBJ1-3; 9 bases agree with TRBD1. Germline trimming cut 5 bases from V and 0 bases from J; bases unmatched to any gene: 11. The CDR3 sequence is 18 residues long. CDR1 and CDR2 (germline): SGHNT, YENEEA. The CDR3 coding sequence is TGTGCCAGCAGCCGCAACGTTGGGACAGGGAGCTCTGGAAACACCATATATTTT. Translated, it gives CASSRNVGTGSSGNTIYF.

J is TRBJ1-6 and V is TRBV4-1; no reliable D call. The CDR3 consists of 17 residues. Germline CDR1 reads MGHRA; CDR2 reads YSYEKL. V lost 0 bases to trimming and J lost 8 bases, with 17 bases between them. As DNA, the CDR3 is TGCGCCAGCAGCCAAGATCGAGGGCGTTACGGGTATTCACCCCTCCACTTT. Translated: CASSQDRGRYGYSPLHF.

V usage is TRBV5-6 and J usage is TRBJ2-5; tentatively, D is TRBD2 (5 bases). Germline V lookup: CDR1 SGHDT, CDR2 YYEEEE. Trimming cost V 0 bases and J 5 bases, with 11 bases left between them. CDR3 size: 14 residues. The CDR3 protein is CASSLGRKRETQYF. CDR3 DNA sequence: TGTGCCAGCAGCTTGGGGAGGAAAAGGGAGACCCAGTACTTC.

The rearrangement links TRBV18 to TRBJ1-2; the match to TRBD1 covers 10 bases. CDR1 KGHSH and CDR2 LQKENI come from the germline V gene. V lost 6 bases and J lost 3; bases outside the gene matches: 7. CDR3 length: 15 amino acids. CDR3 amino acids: CASSQQGTGDYGYTF. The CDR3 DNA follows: TGTGCCAGCTCCCAGCAGGGGACAGGGGACTATGGCTACACCTTC.

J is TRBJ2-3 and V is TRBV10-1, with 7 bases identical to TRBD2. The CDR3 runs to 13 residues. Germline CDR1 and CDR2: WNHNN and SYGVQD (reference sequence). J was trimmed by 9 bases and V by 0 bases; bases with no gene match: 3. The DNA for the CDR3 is TGCGCCAGCAGTGAGTCGAGCGGGGCAACGCAGTATTTT. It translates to CASSESSGATQYF.

CDR3 sequence: CSAYRETGELFF. For the CDR3, the DNA is TGCAGCGCTTACCGGGAGACCGGGGAGCTGTTTTTT. This sequence joins TRBV29-1 and TRBJ2-2; D is perhaps TRBD2 (6 bases). The CDR3 spans 12 residues. Germline CDR1 SQVTM, CDR2 ANQGSEA. The V and J ends lost 7 bases and 5 bases respectively, with 11 bases between them.

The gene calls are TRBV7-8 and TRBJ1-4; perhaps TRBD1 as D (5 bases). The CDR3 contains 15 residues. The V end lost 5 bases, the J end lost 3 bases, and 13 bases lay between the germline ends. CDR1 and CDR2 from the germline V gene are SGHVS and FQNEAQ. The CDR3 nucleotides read TGTGCCAGCAGCCTGGGGGGGGTCCCTAATGAAAAACTGTTTTTT. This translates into CASSLGGVPNEKLFF.

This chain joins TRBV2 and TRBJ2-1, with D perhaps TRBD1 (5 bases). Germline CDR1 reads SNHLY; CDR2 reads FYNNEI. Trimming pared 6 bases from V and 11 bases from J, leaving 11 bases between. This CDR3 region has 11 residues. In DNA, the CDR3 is TGTGCCAGCAGGGTGGTGGGGCAGCAGTTCTTC. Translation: CASRVVGQQFF.

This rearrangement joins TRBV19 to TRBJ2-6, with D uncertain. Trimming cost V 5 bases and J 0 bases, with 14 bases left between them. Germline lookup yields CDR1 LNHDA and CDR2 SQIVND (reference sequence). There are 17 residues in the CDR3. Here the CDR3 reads CASSPLTGSSGANVLTF. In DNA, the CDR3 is TGTGCCAGTAGTCCTCTCACCGGTTCCTCTGGGGCCAACGTCCTGACTTTC.

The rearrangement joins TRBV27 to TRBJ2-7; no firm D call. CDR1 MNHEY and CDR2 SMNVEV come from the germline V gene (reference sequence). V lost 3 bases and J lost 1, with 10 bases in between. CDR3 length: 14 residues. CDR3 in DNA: TGTGCCAGCAGTTTTTCAGCAGGATCCTACGAGCAGTACTTC. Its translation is CASSFSAGSYEQYF.

CDR3 protein: CAWQREPNEKLFF. The CDR3 DNA reads as TGTGCCTGGCAACGGGAGCCGAATGAAAAACTGTTTTTT. This chain links TRBV30 with TRBJ1-4; D not resolved. The CDR3 loop spans 13 amino acids. Between the trimmed V and J ends, which lost 5 bases and 5 bases, there was a span of 12 bases. Germline V gene sequence: CDR1 GTSNPN, CDR2 SVGIG (reference sequence).

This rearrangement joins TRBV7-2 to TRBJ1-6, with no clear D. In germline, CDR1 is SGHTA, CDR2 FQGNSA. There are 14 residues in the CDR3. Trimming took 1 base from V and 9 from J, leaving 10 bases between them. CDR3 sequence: CASSLGKAGSPLHF. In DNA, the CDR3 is TGTGCCAGCAGCTTAGGCAAGGCAGGTTCACCCCTCCACTTT.

CDR3: CASSLGLLAGYEETQYF. Written as DNA, the CDR3 is TGTGCCAGCAGCTTGGGGTTGCTAGCGGGATACGAAGAGACCCAGTACTTC. The chain combines TRBV5-5 with TRBJ2-5; 9 nucleotides line up with TRBD2. CDR3 length equals 17 residues. The V segment lost 0 bases and the J segment 3 bases; nucleotides outside the gene matches: 9. CDR1 and CDR2 from the germline V gene are SGHKS and YYEKEE (reference sequence).

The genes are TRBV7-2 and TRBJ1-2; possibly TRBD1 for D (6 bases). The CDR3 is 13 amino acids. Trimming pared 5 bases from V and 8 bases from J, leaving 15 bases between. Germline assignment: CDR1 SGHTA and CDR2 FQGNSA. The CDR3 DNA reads TGTGCCAGCAGCCCTTTGACAGGCGGGGGCTACACCTTC. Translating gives CASSPLTGGGYTF.

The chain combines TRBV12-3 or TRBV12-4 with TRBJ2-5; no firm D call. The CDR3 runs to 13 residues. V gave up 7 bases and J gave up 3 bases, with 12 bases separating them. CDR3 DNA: TGTGCCAGCAACCTTAGGAGCGAAGAGACCCAGTACTTC. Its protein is CASNLRSEETQYF.

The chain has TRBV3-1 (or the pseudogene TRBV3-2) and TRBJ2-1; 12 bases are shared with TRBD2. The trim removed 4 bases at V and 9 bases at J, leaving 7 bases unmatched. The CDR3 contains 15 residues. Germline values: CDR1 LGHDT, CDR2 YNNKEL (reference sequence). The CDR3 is CASSPWTSGDFEQFF. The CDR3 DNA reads TGTGCCAGCAGCCCGTGGACTAGCGGGGATTTTGAGCAGTTCTTC.

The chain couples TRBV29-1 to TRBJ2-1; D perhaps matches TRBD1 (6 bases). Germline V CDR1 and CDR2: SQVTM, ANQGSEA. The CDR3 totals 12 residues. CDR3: CTTLGQLNEQFF. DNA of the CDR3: TGCACTACCTTGGGACAACTCAATGAGCAGTTCTTC.

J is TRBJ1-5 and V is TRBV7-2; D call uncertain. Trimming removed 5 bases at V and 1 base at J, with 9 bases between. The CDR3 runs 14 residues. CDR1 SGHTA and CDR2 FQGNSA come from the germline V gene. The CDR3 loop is CASSLTTSNQPQHF. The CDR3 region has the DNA TGTGCCAGCAGCCTTACGACAAGCAATCAGCCCCAGCATTTT.

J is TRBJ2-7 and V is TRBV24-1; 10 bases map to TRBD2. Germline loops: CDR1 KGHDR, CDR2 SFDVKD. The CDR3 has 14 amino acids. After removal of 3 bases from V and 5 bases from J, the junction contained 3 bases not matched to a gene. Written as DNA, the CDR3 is TGTGCCACCAGTGATCCCACTAGCGGGGACGAGCAGTACTTC. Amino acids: CATSDPTSGDEQYF.

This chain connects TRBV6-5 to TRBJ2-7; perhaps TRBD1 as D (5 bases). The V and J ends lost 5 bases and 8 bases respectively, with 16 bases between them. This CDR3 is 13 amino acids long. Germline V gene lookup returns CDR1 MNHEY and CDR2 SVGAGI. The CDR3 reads CASSPPRVGKQYF. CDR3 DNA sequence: TGTGCCAGCAGTCCCCCCAGGGTAGGGAAGCAGTACTTC.

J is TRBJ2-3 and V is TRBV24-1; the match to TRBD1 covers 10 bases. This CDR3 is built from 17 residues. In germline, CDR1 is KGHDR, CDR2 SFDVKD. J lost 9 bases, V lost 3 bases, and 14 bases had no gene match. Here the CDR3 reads CATSDQSPGQGLGTQYF. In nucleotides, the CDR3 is TGTGCCACCAGTGATCAAAGTCCGGGACAGGGGCTCGGGACGCAGTATTTT.

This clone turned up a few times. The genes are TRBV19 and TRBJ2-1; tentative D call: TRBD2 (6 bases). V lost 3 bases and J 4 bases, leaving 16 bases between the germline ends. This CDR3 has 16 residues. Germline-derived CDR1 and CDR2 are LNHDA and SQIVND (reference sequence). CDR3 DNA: TGTGCCAGTAGTATCCCCCGGCTAGCGAGTTACAATGAGCAGTTCTTC. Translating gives CASSIPRLASYNEQFF.

The CDR3 loop reads CASQGRGSDGYTF. Written as DNA, the CDR3 is TGTGCCAGCCAGGGTCGGGGGAGCGATGGCTACACCTTC. This sequence joins TRBV2 and TRBJ1-2, with TRBD1 as a possible D gene (5 bases). The CDR3 extends over 13 amino acids. Germline values: CDR1 SNHLY, CDR2 FYNNEI. Trimming cost V 8 bases and J 6 bases, with 16 bases left between them. Full variable domain (missing parts from reference TRBV2 and TRBJ1-2): EPEVTQTPSHQVTQMGQEVILRCVPISNHLYFYWYRQILGQKVEFLVSFYNNEISEKSEIFDDQFSVERPDGSNFTLKIRSTKLEDSAMYFCASQGRGSDGYTFGSGTRLTVV.

CDR3 region: CAWSRQIGSGNEQFF. In DNA, the CDR3 is TGTGCCTGGAGTCGACAAATCGGGAGCGGGAATGAGCAGTTCTTC. This chain links TRBV30 with TRBJ2-1; D might be TRBD2 (6 bases). The CDR3 sequence is 15 residues long. The germline V gene encodes CDR1 GTSNPN and CDR2 SVGIG (reference sequence). V lost 2 bases and J 7 bases, leaving 18 bases between the germline ends.

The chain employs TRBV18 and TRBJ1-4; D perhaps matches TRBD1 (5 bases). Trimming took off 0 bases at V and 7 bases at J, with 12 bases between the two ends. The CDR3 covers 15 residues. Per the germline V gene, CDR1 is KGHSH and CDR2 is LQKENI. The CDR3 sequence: CASSPPGGEGEKLFF. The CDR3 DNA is TGTGCCAGCTCACCACCGGGGGGAGAGGGTGAAAAACTGTTTTTT. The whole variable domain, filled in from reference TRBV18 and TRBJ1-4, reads NAGVMQNPRHLVRRRGQEARLRCSPMKGHSHVYWYRQLPEEGLKFMVYLQKENIIDESGMPKERFSAEFPKEGPSILRIQQVVRGDSAAYFCASSPPGGEGEKLFFGSGTQLSVL.

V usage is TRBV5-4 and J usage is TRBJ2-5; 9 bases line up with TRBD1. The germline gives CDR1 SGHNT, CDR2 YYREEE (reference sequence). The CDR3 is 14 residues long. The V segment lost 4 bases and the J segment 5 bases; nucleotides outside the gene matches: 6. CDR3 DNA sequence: TGTGCCAGCAGCCCGGACAGGGGTAGTGAGACCCAGTACTTC. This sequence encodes CASSPDRGSETQYF.

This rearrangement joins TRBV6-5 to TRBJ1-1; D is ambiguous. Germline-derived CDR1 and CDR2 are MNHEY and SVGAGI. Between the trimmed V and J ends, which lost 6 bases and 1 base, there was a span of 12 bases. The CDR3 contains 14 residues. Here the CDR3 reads CASSPTGQNTEAFF. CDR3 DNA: TGTGCCAGCAGCCCCACGGGTCAGAACACTGAAGCTTTCTTT.

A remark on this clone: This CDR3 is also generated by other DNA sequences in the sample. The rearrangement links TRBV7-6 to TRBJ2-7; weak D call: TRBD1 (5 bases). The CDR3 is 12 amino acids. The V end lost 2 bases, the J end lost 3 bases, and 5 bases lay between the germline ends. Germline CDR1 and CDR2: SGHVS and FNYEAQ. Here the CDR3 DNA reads TGTGCCAGCAGCTTAAGGGGCTACGAGCAGTACTTC. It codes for CASSLRGYEQYF.

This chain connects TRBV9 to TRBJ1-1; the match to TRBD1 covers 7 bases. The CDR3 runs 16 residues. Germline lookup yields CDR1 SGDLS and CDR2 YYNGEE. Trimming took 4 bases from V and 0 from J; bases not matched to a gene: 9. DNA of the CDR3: TGTGCCAGCAGCACCCGTCCCGGGACAGTGAACACTGAAGCTTTCTTT. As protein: CASSTRPGTVNTEAFF.

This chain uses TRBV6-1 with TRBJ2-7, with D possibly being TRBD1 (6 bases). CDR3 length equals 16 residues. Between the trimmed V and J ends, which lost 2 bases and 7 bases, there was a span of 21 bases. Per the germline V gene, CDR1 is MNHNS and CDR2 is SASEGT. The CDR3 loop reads CASSERRQVASGEQYF. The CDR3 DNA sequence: TGTGCCAGCAGTGAACGGAGACAGGTGGCTTCAGGGGAGCAGTACTTC.